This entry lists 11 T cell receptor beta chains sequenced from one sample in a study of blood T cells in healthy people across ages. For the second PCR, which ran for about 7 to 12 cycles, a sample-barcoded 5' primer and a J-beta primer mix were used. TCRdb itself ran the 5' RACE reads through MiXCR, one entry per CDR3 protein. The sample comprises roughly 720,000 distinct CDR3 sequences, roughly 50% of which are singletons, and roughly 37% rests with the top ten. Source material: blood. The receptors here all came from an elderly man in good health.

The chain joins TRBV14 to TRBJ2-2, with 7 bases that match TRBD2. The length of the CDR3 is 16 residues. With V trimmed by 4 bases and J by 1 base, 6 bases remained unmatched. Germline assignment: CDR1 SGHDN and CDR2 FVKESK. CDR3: CASSRTREVNTGELFF. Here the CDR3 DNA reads TGTGCCAGCAGCCGAACCCGGGAGGTGAACACCGGGGAGCTGTTTTTT.

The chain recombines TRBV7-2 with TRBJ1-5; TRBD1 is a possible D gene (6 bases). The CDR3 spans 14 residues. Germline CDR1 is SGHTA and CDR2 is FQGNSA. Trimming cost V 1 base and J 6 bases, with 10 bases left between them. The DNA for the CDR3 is TGTGCCAGCAGCTTAGGGCAGGGGAGTCAGCCCCAGCATTTT. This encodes CASSLGQGSQPQHF.

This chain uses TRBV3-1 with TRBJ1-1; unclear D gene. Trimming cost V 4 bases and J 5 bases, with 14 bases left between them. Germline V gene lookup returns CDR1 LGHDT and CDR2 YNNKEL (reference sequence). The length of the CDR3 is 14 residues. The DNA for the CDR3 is TGTGCCAGCAGCCCATGGGGTAGAAGAACTGAAGCTTTCTTT. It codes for CASSPWGRRTEAFF.

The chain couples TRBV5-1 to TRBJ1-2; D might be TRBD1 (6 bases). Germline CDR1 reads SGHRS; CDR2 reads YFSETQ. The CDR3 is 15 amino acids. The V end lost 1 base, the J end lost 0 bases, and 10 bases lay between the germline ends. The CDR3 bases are TGCGCCAGCAGCTTGTCTGGGGGGCCTAACTATGGCTACACCTTC. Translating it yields CASSLSGGPNYGYTF.

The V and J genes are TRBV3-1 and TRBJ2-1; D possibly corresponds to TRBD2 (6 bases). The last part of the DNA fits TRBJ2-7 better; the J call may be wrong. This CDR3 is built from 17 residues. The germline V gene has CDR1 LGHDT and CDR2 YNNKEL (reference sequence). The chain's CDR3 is CASSQGWAGSSYNEQYF. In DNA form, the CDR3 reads TGTGCCAGCAGCCAAGGCTGGGCGGGATCGTCCTACAATGAGCAGTACTTC.

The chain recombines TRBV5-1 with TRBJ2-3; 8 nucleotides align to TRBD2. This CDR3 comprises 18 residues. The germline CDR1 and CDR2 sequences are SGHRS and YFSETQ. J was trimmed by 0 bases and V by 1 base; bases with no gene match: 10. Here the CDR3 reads CASSLTSGGQASTDTQYF. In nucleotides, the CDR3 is TGCGCCAGCAGCTTGACTAGCGGAGGACAAGCTAGCACAGATACGCAGTATTTT.

The CDR3 region has the DNA TGCGCCAGCAGGCCGACGACTAGCGGGAGGCGGCACAGAGACGCGTATTTT. Translated, it gives CASRPTTSGRRHRDAYF. This rearrangement joins TRBV4-1 to TRBJ2-3, with 13 bases matching TRBD2. Germline CDR1 and CDR2: MGHRA and YSYEKL. The CDR3 has 17 amino acids. Germline trimming cut 6 bases from V and 14 bases from J; bases unmatched to any gene: 20.

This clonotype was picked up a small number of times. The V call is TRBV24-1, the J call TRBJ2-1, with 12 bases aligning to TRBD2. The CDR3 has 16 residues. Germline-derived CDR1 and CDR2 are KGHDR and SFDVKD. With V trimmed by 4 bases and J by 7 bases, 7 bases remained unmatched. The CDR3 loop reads CATSDPLAGGRNEQFF. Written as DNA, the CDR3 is TGTGCCACCAGTGACCCGCTAGCGGGAGGGAGGAATGAGCAGTTCTTC.

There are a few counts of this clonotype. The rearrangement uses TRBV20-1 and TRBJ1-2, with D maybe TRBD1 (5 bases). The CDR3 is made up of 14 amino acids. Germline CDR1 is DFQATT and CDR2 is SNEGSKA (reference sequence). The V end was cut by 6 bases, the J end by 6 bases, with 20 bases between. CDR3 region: CSAARGGGPDGYTF. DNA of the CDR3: TGCAGTGCGGCAAGGGGCGGGGGTCCGGATGGCTACACCTTC.

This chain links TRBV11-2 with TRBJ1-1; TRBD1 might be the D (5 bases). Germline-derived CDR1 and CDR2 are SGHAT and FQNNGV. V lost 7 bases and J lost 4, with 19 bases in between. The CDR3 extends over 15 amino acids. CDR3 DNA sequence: TGTGCCAGCATTCACTGGACACCTTGGCGCACTGAAGCTTTCTTT. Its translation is CASIHWTPWRTEAFF.

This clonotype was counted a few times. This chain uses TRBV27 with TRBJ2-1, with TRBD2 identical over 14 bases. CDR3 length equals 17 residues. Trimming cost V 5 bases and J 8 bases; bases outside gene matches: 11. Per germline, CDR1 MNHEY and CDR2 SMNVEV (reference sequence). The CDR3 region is CASSPGAGLAGVDEQFF. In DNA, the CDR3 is TGTGCCAGCAGTCCCGGCGCGGGACTAGCGGGAGTGGATGAGCAGTTCTTC.